This T cell receptor (beta chain) is from a study of cytomegalovirus exposure and HLA in healthy donors (dated by TCRdb to about 2017). In the study overall: In an earlier analysis of under 750 of the donors, 276 Gb of sequence data and 100 million or so unique TCR beta sequences from some 170 million T cells were reported. About 320 gigabases of sequencing data and 70 million to 85 million unique TCR sequences were included in an early release covering about 700 HLA-typed donors. Of the roughly 390 genotyped donors, 81% fell in the genetic ancestry cluster associated with self-reported Caucasian donors. The study was designed to test whether signatures of past pathogen exposure could be identified by cataloging public T cell receptors. Using immunosequencing, the study profiled T cell repertoires from about 610 subjects and related those repertoires to cytomegalovirus serostatus. Besides the first cohort of approximately 670 subjects, a separate validation cohort made up of 120 different subjects was used. To predict cytomegalovirus infection status, the study brought together high-throughput TCR immunosequencing, statistical association of individual TCRs with disease status, and machine learning. To study patterns of TCR occurrence, a later analysis re-analyzed previously published TCR beta repertoires from 650 to 750 donors and added high-resolution HLA genotyping. Rather than using new phenotypic data, the later analysis identified candidate immune exposures from TCR beta sequences and from how often those sequences occurred across donors. To decide whether each TCR beta V gene segment behaved as functional or pseudogenic, an earlier analysis of approximately 620 of the donors relied on high-throughput TCR beta sequencing. Alongside the repertoire data, information on donor age, sex, ethnicity and CMV serostatus was compiled. Genome-wide SNP genotypes for about 65% of the roughly 700 donors were used in a later genetic analysis, which treated that subset as a discovery cohort. All discovery cohort repertoires had been generated on a single sequencing platform. Class I and class II HLA loci were covered by the typing at four-digit resolution. Typing coverage varied by locus: roughly 620-630 donors for A, B, C, DRB1 and DQB1; more than 500 for DQA1; around 570 for DPA1; around 490 for DPB1. Because of strong linkage in the cohort, four or five DR-DQ haplotypes were treated as single units for association and clustering. Across roughly 420 genotyped donors of the cohort, an average of about 200,000 unique TCR beta nucleotide sequences per donor were sequenced, and roughly 18% of those sequences were non-productive. What the authors observed across the whole study: In a later analysis, HLA-associated TCR beta chains were found to be more clonally expanded and to have lower generation probabilities than equally common non-associated chains. Immune exposure information for the cohort was limited to CMV serostatus. A later analysis reported that several top co-occurrence clusters appeared linked to parvovirus B19, influenza, CMV and Epstein-Barr virus. The study gave a list of around 170 TCR beta chains associated with cytomegalovirus. Over 15 rarely observed V segments, including chromosome 9 orphons, were excluded from the earlier analysis of almost 600 of the donors because counts were too low. An association between a missense DCLRE1C variant and V-gene and J-gene trimming of TCR beta chains was found in a later genetic analysis and replicated in an independent cohort. Correlated functional status among segregating V segments might be attributable to linkage disequilibrium, but an unknown experimental factor could not be ruled out. In an earlier analysis of about 550 of the donors, most TCR beta V segments were observed in productive rearrangements about 90% or about 30% of the time, broadly matching IMGT annotations. Because the 87-base-pair reads could not distinguish some IMGT-functional V segments, including TRBV6-2 and TRBV6-3, those segments were excluded. It was suggested by the authors that the approach could potentially be generalized to other disease states and immunological phenotypes. Because HLA typing was missing for some donors at each locus, association tests included only the typed subset. In this cohort, only TCR beta chains were sequenced, and detectable features were limited by the absence of alpha or paired-chain data. The classifier was reported to diagnose cytomegalovirus status with high specificity and sensitivity in both the original cohort and the validation cohort. Presence/absence analyses assumed roughly uniform sequencing depth across donors, an assumption that may not hold. According to a later analysis, most CMV-associated TCR beta chains appeared to be HLA-restricted, and the HLA associations seemed to be driven largely by CMV exposure. A later genetic analysis reported fewer N-insertions in productive TCRs among donors in an Asian-associated ancestry cluster than the approximately 700-donor mean. Across donors, most TCR sequences were observed very rarely, whereas some public TCRs were present in many individuals. A further reported finding was that TCR beta sequences accurately predicted the HLA-A and HLA-B alleles for most subjects in the first cohort. A few of the identified cytomegalovirus-associated TCR beta chains were confirmed in vitro to be specific for cytomegalovirus antigens. In a later analysis, some 17,000 TCR beta sequences were associated with specific HLA alleles at a false discovery rate of 0.05. A later analysis found that TCR association rates varied across HLA loci, with DRB1 alleles showing the most associated TCRs and HLA-C alleles the fewest. A group of highly shared sequence variants was considered likely to be a technical artifact of the sequencing pipeline. When HLA alleles, especially DR and DQ, strongly co-occurred, attributing TCR associations to individual alleles was difficult.

Concerning this clone itself: The target of this receptor is not known. Base qualities are not recorded, but no much larger clone differs from it by a single base.

Receptor libraries were prepared by the immunoSEQ multiplex PCR assay. For the multiplex PCR, a mixture combining 60 forward primers for TCR Vbeta segments and 13 reverse primers for TCR Jbeta segments was used. The CDR3 region of rearranged TCR beta genes was amplified from genomic DNA with a multiplex PCR assay. Amplified TCR beta libraries were sequenced as 87-base-pair reads on the Illumina HiSeq System. As for the original processing: Across the 600 to 700 repertoires, a later analysis counted some 81 million unique TCR beta chains, around 11 million of which were shared by at least two donors. A nearest-neighbor algorithm error-corrected the raw reads and collapsed the reads into unique sequences, merging closely related sequences to remove PCR and sequencing errors. CDR3 sequences were aligned to IMGT reference sequences to assign V, D and J gene segments. Each retained sequence needed at least a six-nucleotide match to both a V gene segment and a J gene segment. Rearrangements were classified as productive when the CDR3 lacked stop codons and remained in frame with V and J, and all other rearrangements were classified as non-productive. CDR3 was defined by IMGT convention, running from the second conserved V-encoded cysteine to the conserved J-encoded phenylalanine. Sequences without an unambiguous match to a single V gene segment were excluded from the earlier analysis of 450 to 650 of the donors. An earlier analysis of 450 to 650 of the donors called V segments functional above 56.7% productive rearrangements and segregating when the between-donor standard deviation exceeded 5%. A statistical classification framework was built for diagnosing cytomegalovirus status from the catalog of TCR beta chain sequences. In a later analysis, V and J genes were assigned by comparing TCR nucleotide sequences against IMGT/GENE-DB human TR gene sequences. The TCRdist pipeline was used in a later analysis to assign CDR3 sequences and most-parsimonious VDJ recombination scenarios. In a later analysis, every TCR beta chain was defined by the combination of its CDR3 amino acid sequence and its V-gene family, and reads without a unique V-gene family were dropped. In a later analysis, nearly 600 highly shared, low-generation-probability nucleotide sequences were removed to address suspected cross-contamination and a sequencing artifact. A later analysis calculated a clonal expansion index for each public chain from normalized within-repertoire ranks of inferred template counts. Generation probabilities in a later analysis came from a VDJ recombination model fitted to out-of-frame rearrangements, and those results were checked against IGoR. A later analysis scored TCR-TCR, TCR-HLA and TCR-CMV co-occurrence with hypergeometric tests, applying a repertoire-size bias correction to TCR pairs. False discovery rates were estimated in a later analysis by permuting HLA or CMV assignments 20 times. A later analysis grouped co-occurring TCRs with DBSCAN, adding TCRdist sequence similarity when clustering within HLA-allele-positive subsets. Co-occurrence clustering excluded repertoires with fewer than 30,000 or more than 120,000 public chains, plus five with anomalous nucleotide sharing. TCRdb holds this immuneACCESS table with in-frame rearrangements only. Some clones are missing; in checked studies, unresolved V genes explain under half, and the rest has no known cause. D and trimming were read from the DNA, whereas the V and J calls and clone size are those reported in that table. This sample has over 65,000 clones in its table, and around four fifths of those were observed once. 6.5% of the sample belongs to the ten largest clones.

The CDR3 holds 17 amino acids from the cysteine to the phenylalanine. This entry keeps only the CDR3 DNA: 51 bases, framed from base 1. CDR1 MRHNA and CDR2 SNTAGT were looked up in the germline V gene. V lost 3 bases and J lost 5 bases; the stretch between them is 21 bases long. The cohort was made up of 650 to 700 healthy bone marrow donors. At the time of sampling, all cohort members were nominally healthy, though unrecorded immune exposures were likely present. CMV serostatus was recorded as positive for 250 to 300 and negative for about 50% of the roughly 670 cohort members, whereas no CMV serostatus was recorded for the donor in question. Each donor provided a peripheral blood sample, and peripheral blood mononuclear cells were used for TCR beta sequencing. Genomic DNA was extracted from the blood cell samples with the Qiagen DNeasy Blood Extraction Kit.

The sequence joins TRBV6-4 to TRBJ2-3; TRBD2 is perhaps the D gene, given 7 matching bases. The sample comprised PBMCs. The TCR comes from a human donor in good health. The bases read TGTGCCAGCAGTGATTCCCCTTTGGCGGGGGCTGGAGATACGCAGTATTTT. This is translated as CASSDSPLAGAGDTQYF.